The 10 T cell receptor beta chains reported below all come from one sample, sequenced in a study of CD8 T cells in Susac syndrome. Reverse transcription of about 0.45 to 1 ug RNA used random hexamers. TCRdb reprocessed the immunoSEQ multiplex PCR reads with MiXCR, giving one entry per CDR3 protein. The sample carries 150,000 to 180,000 distinct CDR3 sequences, roughly 95% recorded once. Sample: CD8+ T cells from PBMCs. The receptor set was obtained from a human donor with multiple sclerosis.

V and J are TRBV19 and TRBJ2-7; the D gene is possibly TRBD1 (6 bases). In germline, CDR1 is LNHDA, CDR2 SQIVND (reference sequence). The germline V and J ends were trimmed by 5 bases and 0 bases, with 8 bases remaining between them. The CDR3 consists of 13 residues. The CDR3 reads CASSRTASYEQYF. The CDR3, as DNA: TGTGCCAGTAGTCGGACAGCCTCCTACGAGCAGTACTTC.

V usage is TRBV6-1 and J usage is TRBJ1-5; no firm D call. Germline V CDR1 and CDR2: MNHNS, SASEGT. Deletions cut 7 bases from V and 2 bases from J, with 9 bases between. This CDR3 spans 13 amino acids. CDR3 nucleotides: TGTGCCAGCACTCGGAGCGGCAATCAGCCCCAGCATTTT. Translation gives CASTRSGNQPQHF.

This clonotype was recorded once. The V gene is TRBV27, the J gene TRBJ1-1, with a possible D match to TRBD1 (5 bases). The CDR3 runs 12 residues. Trimming removed 5 bases at V and 7 bases at J, with 11 bases between. The V gene's germline CDR1 is MNHEY and CDR2 SMNVEV (reference sequence). The CDR3 nucleotides are TGTGCCAGCAGTCCAGGGTACGGTGAAGCTTTCTTT. Its protein product is CASSPGYGEAFF.

The J gene is TRBJ2-5, the V gene TRBV30; unclear D gene. CDR1 and CDR2 from the germline V gene are GTSNPN and SVGIG (reference sequence). CDR3 size: 13 residues. Trimming took 0 bases from V and 4 from J, leaving 9 bases between them. The DNA of the CDR3 is TGTGCCTGGAGTGTAGGAAAAGGAGAGACCCAGTACTTC. As protein: CAWSVGKGETQYF.

The chain uses TRBV20-1 and TRBJ2-1, with D perhaps matching TRBD2 (6 bases). This CDR3 spans 15 amino acids. Per the germline V gene, CDR1 is DFQATT and CDR2 is SNEGSKA (reference sequence). V lost 5 bases, J lost 6 bases, and 20 bases lay in between. The CDR3: CSADGALPGVNEQFF. In DNA form, the CDR3 reads TGCAGTGCTGACGGAGCCCTCCCGGGGGTCAATGAGCAGTTCTTC.

The gene calls are TRBV29-1 and TRBJ1-2; no clear D gene. This CDR3 region has 13 residues. Trimming stripped 4 bases from V and 2 bases from J, with 11 bases between. Looked up from germline, CDR1 is SQVTM and CDR2 is ANQGSEA. Here the CDR3 DNA reads TGCAGCGTTGTAAGAGGGCTCAACTATGGCTACACCTTC. Amino acids: CSVVRGLNYGYTF.

V is TRBV29-1 and J is TRBJ1-2, with D possibly matching TRBD1 (5 bases). There are 13 residues in the CDR3. In germline, CDR1 is SQVTM, CDR2 ANQGSEA. V was clipped by 3 bases and J by 2 bases, with 10 bases between them. The CDR3 reads CSVDWGRNYGYTF. The CDR3 DNA is TGCAGCGTTGACTGGGGCCGGAACTATGGCTACACCTTC.

The genes are TRBV3-1 and TRBJ2-1; tentative D call: TRBD1 (5 bases). With 0 bases removed from V and 6 bases from J, the gap between germline ends came to 15 bases. Germline values: CDR1 LGHDT, CDR2 YNNKEL (reference sequence). The CDR3 runs to 16 residues. CDR3 residues: CASSQDRSAGFNEQFF. The CDR3 coding sequence is TGTGCCAGCAGCCAAGATAGGTCAGCAGGGTTCAATGAGCAGTTCTTC.

J is TRBJ1-6 and V is TRBV12-3 or TRBV12-4; D possibly corresponds to TRBD1 (6 bases). Deletions cut 4 bases from V and 0 bases from J, with 13 bases between. The CDR3 consists of 17 residues. In DNA form, the CDR3 reads TGTGCCAGCAGTTCCGGGGGGCCGAGCTCCTATAATTCACCCCTCCACTTT. Encoded protein: CASSSGGPSSYNSPLHF.

The V call is TRBV13, the J call TRBJ2-1; D is unclear. Trimming pared 5 bases from V and 2 bases from J, leaving 13 bases between. This CDR3 spans 15 amino acids. Germline V gives CDR1 PRHDT, CDR2 FYEKMQ (reference sequence). The CDR3 loop is CASSPRHKTYNEQFF. CDR3 coding DNA: TGTGCCAGCAGCCCACGACATAAGACCTACAATGAGCAGTTCTTC.